This T cell receptor (beta chain) was recovered during a study of cytomegalovirus exposure and HLA in healthy donors. Study outcomes and limitations: Later genetic work tied a missense DCLRE1C variant to beta-chain V and J trimming.

CDR3 length equals 14 residues. CDR1 is MNHEY and CDR2 is SVGAGI in the germline V gene. V shed 2 bases and J shed 1 base, with 8 bases lying between them. For this clone: Antigen specificity is unknown.

Use of 60 Vbeta and 13 Jbeta primers characterized the PCR. The repertoire was sequenced with immunoSEQ multiplex PCR; TCRdb's copy has only in-frame clones and lacks some. The top ten clones hold 0.96% of a sample with 150,000 to 200,000 clones, roughly 80% of them seen once. Sample: PBMCs. The chain has TRBV6-5 and TRBJ1-1; D uncertain. This receptor was identified in a girl aged 2 to 9 in good health and CMV-seropositive. Written as DNA, the CDR3 is TGTGCCAGCAGTTACCGCCACGGGAACACTGAAGCTTTCTTT. Protein sequence: CASSYRHGNTEAFF.